These T cell receptor beta chains were read from a single sample in a study of technical replicates of blood from four donors. The table came from immunoSEQ multiplex PCR; TCRdb's copy has only in-frame clones and leaves some out. The table records just over 95,000 clones, roughly 95% of them present only once. Source material: T cells isolated from PBMCs. The receptors come from a human donor in good health. The CDR3 runs from the conserved cysteine through the conserved F or W. A D gene is named only where the DNA matches it firmly. A row's size may be missing; if present it is once, few, many or a size class.

j_call	d_call	v_call	clone_size	cdr3_nt	cdr3_aa
TRBJ2-1	TRBD1	TRBV15	.	TGTGCCACCGAAAGACAGGGGAGTTCCTACAATGAGCAGTTCTTC	CATERQGSSYNEQFF
TRBJ2-1	.	TRBV19	.	TGTGCCAGTAGTTTTGGGCTAAATTTTGAGCAGTTCTTC	CASSFGLNFEQFF
TRBJ1-5	TRBD1	TRBV7-9	.	TGTGCCAGCAGCTCACAGGGGGTTGGCAATCAGCCCCAGCATTTT	CASSSQGVGNQPQHF
TRBJ2-2	TRBD1	TRBV7-8	once	TGTGCCAGCAGTAGGAGGGGACAGGGCGGAACCGGGGAGCTGTTTTTT	CASSRRGQGGTGELFF
TRBJ1-6	TRBD1	TRBV11-3	.	TGTGCCAGCAGCTTAGAGCTTTGGGACAGCCCAAGCTCCTATAATTCACCCCTCCACTTT	CASSLELWDSPSSYNSPLHF
TRBJ2-3	TRBD2	TRBV7-3	.	TGTGCCAGCAGCTTTAGGACTAGCGGGGGGAGGAGTGGGCAGTATTTT	CASSFRTSGGRSGQYF
TRBJ1-3	.	TRBV5-1	.	TGCGCCAGCAGCGCGGATCTCTCTGGAAACACCATATATTTT	CASSADLSGNTIYF
TRBJ1-5	TRBD1	TRBV7-9	once	TGTGCCAGCAGCTCATTGGACAGGGGGCACAGTCAGCCCCAGCATTTT	CASSSLDRGHSQPQHF
TRBJ2-3	TRBD2	TRBV5-4	.	TGTGCCAGCAGCTCGAAACTAGCGGTTAGCACAGATACGCAGTATTTT	CASSSKLAVSTDTQYF
TRBJ2-1	.	TRBV27	.	TGTGCCAGCAGTTCTTTGAGCAGGGGGGATGAGCAGTTCTTC	CASSSLSRGDEQFF
TRBJ2-1	.	TRBV7-8	.	TGTGCCAGCAGCTTCCGGAGGAGGGTGGAGGAGGCCAGCTCCTACAATGAGCAGTTCTTC	CASSFRRRVEEASSYNEQFF
TRBJ2-3	TRBD2	TRBV7-2	.	TGTGCCACCAGACTAGCGGGGGGGCCAGATACGCAGTATTTT	CATRLAGGPDTQYF
TRBJ2-3	TRBD1	TRBV7-2	.	TGTGCCAGCAGCTACCAGACAGGGGACACAGATACGCAGTATTTT	CASSYQTGDTDTQYF
TRBJ2-1	TRBD2	TRBV5-6	.	TGTGCCAGCAGCTTGGATGGGATACCGGGACTAGCGGGAGATGAGCAGTTCTTC	CASSLDGIPGLAGDEQFF
TRBJ2-7	TRBD2	TRBV10-3	.	TGTGCCAACGCCCCGGGGGGCGAGCAGTACTTC	CANAPGGEQYF
TRBJ2-2	TRBD1	TRBV7-9	.	TGTGCCAGCAGCTTAGAGACAGGGGGACAGAACGGGGAGCTGTTTTTT	CASSLETGGQNGELFF
TRBJ2-7	TRBD1	TRBV28	.	TGTGCCAGCATCGGGGGACAGGGCCTACGTGTTACCTACGAGCAGTACTTC	CASIGGQGLRVTYEQYF
TRBJ2-7	TRBD1	TRBV11-2	.	TGTGCCAGCAGCTTAGAGGACAGGGCCCTAAAGTGGACTTCCTACGAGCAGTACTTC	CASSLEDRALKWTSYEQYF
TRBJ2-1	TRBD2	TRBV2	few	TGTGCCAGCAGAGTTCTAGCGGGAGCCGACAATGAGCAGTTCTTC	CASRVLAGADNEQFF
TRBJ2-5	TRBD1	TRBV23-1	.	TGCGCCAGCAGTCCCACCGGGACAGAGAGTCAAGAGACCCAGTACTTC	CASSPTGTESQETQYF
TRBJ2-6	TRBD1	TRBV27	.	TGTGCCAGCAGTTTTTCCGGGACAGTTATATCTGGGGCCAACGTCCTGACTTTC	CASSFSGTVISGANVLTF
TRBJ1-2	.	TRBV19	.	TGTGCCAGTAGTAAGATAAACTCCTATGGCTACACCTTC	CASSKINSYGYTF
TRBJ2-5	.	TRBV6-5	.	TGTGCCAGCAGTCACGGGGAGACCCAGTACTTC	CASSHGETQYF
TRBJ2-7	.	TRBV4-2	.	TGTGCCAGCAGCCTCACAGGGAGCTCCTACGAGCAGTACTTC	CASSLTGSSYEQYF
TRBJ1-2	.	TRBV13	.	TGTGCCAGCAGCAGCGGGGTGGGCATCGACTTCTATGGCTACACCTTC	CASSSGVGIDFYGYTF
TRBJ2-2	TRBD1	TRBV10-3	few	TGTGCCATCATGTCCGGACAGGAGAACACCGGGGAGCTGTTTTTT	CAIMSGQENTGELFF
TRBJ2-1	TRBD1	TRBV7-9	.	TGTGCCAGCAGCTCAACCCGCGGACAGGGGACCGATGAGCAGTTCTTC	CASSSTRGQGTDEQFF
TRBJ1-5	TRBD1	TRBV6-1	.	TGTGCCAGCAGTCCACCGACAGGGTGGCTTCAGCCCCAGCATTTT	CASSPPTGWLQPQHF
TRBJ2-1	TRBD2	TRBV2	.	TGTGCCAGCACCCTATCTAGCGGGAGGGCCTCTGAGCAGTTCTTC	CASTLSSGRASEQFF
TRBJ2-2	TRBD1	TRBV30	.	TGTGCCTGGAGTGTATGGGTGGACAGGGGTTACACCGGGGAGCTGTTTTTT	CAWSVWVDRGYTGELFF
TRBJ1-1	.	TRBV2	.	TGTGCCAGCAGTGAATGGGCAGGGGAGAACACTGAAGCTTTCTTT	CASSEWAGENTEAFF
TRBJ2-3	.	TRBV27	.	TGTGCCAGCAGTCCGATACCCGTTCCCGCGGATACGCAGTATTTT	CASSPIPVPADTQYF
TRBJ1-2	.	TRBV1	.	TGCACCAGCAGCCAAGTCCGGGTGTGGGTAGGTCCGGATGGCTACACCTTC	CTSSQVRVWVGPDGYTF